This TCR beta chain was sequenced for a study of CD8 T cells in ankylosing spondylitis. Study-wide points: Made up of 7 to 9 highly homologous variants, a TCR beta motif appeared characteristic of ankylosing spondylitis blood.

TCRdb analysed the 5' RACE reads with MiXCR anew, one entry per CDR3 protein. The table has 150,000 to 200,000 distinct CDR3 sequences, 15% to 20% seen once. Details on this clonotype: Its antigen is unidentified.

This CDR3 spans 14 amino acids. Trimming removed 6 bases from V and 3 bases from J; junction bases left unmatched: 6. The clonotype comes from a male donor under 30 with ankylosing spondylitis or in good health (not recorded which). This chain links TRBV23-1 with TRBJ2-7; 9 bases align to TRBD1. TRBV23-1 is filed as an ORF, its function uncertain. Material for sequencing was blood, either unsorted or a sorted T cell fraction (not recorded which). The CDR3 coding sequence is TGCGCCAGCAGCCGGGACAGGGAGTTCTACGAGCAGTACTTC. This translates into CASSRDREFYEQYF.